This T cell receptor beta chain was sequenced in a study of a mutant IDH1 vaccine in newly diagnosed glioma. Study background: Patients came in for eight vaccinations, in weeks 1, 3, 5, 7, 11, 15, 19 and 23. Patients under treatment included approximately 62% males and around 38% females and had a mean age of approximately 43 years. Most patients had received both radiotherapy and temozolomide, the prior options being radiotherapy, temozolomide, or both.

V lost 1 base and J lost 3; bases outside the gene matches: 2. Germline-derived CDR1 and CDR2 are MNHNY and SVGAGI (reference sequence). CDR3 size: 15 residues. General study results and limits: Most patients, roughly 92%, showed vaccine-induced immune responses.

Some clones are missing from TCRdb's copy, which holds only in-frame ones; the method was immunoSEQ multiplex PCR. Of fewer than 45,000 clones listed, 84% are singletons. Time point here: week 11, during vaccination. A 20-mer mutant IDH1 peptide at 300 ug was injected subcutaneously with topical imiquimod. The table lists this clone with a count of one. Its antigen is as yet unknown. Specimen: PBMCs, collected from a glioma patient whose treatment included an IDH1 peptide vaccine. This rearrangement joins TRBV6-6 to TRBJ2-7; 11 bases match TRBD1. This TCR derives from a man aged 35 to 55 with glioma. The CDR3 loop is CASSYLDRGRYEQYF. DNA for the CDR3: TGTGCCAGCAGTTACTTGGACAGGGGGCGCTACGAGCAGTACTTC.